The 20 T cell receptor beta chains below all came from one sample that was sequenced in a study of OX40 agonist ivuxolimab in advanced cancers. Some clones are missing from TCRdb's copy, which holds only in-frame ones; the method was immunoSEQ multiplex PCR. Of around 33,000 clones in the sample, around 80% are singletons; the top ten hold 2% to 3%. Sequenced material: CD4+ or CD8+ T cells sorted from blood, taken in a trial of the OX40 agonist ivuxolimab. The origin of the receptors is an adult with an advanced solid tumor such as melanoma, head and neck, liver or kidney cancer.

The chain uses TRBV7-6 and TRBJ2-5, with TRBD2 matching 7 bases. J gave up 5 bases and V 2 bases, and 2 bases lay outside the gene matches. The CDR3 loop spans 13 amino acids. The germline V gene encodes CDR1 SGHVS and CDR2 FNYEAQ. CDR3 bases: TGTGCCAGCAGCTTATCCGGGAGGGAGACCCAGTACTTC. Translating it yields CASSLSGRETQYF.

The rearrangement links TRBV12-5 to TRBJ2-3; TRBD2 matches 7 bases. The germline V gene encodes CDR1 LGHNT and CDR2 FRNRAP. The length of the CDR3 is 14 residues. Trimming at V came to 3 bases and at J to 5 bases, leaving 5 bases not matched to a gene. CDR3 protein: CASGFAGAGDTQYF. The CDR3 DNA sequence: TGTGCTAGTGGTTTTGCGGGAGCGGGAGATACGCAGTATTTT.

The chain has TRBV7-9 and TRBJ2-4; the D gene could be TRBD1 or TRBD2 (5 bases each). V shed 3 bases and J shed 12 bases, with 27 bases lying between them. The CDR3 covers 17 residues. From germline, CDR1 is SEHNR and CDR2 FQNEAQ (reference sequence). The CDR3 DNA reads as TGTGCCAGCAGCTTCGCCGAATTGGGACCGAGGGGCGATTCTCAGTACTTC. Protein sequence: CASSFAELGPRGDSQYF.

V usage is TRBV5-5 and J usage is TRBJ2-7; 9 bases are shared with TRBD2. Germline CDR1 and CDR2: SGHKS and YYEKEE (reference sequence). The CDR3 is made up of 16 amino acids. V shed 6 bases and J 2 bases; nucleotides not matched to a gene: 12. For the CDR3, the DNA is TGTGCCAGCACCCTAAGGGCTAGCGGGGAAACCTACGAGCAGTACTTC. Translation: CASTLRASGETYEQYF.

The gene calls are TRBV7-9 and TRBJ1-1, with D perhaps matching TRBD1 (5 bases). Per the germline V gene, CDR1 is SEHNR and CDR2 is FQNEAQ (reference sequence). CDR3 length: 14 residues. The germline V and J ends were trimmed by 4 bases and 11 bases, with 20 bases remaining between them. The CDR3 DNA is TGTGCCAGCAGCTCTAGGGGAAGGGAGTTAAAGGCTTTCTTT. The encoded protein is CASSSRGRELKAFF.

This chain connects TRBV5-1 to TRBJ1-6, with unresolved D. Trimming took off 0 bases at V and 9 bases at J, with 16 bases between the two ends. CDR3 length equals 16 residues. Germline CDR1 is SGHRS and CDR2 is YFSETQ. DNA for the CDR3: TGCGCCAGCAGCTTGGCTGGAGACACCTCCCTTTCACCCCTCCACTTT. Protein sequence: CASSLAGDTSLSPLHF.

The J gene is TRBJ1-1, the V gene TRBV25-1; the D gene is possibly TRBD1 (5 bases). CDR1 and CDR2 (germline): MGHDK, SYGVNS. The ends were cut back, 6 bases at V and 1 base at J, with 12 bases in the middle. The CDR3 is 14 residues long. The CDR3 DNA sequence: TGTGCCAGCAGCTACGGGACCGCGAACACTGAAGCTTTCTTT. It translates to CASSYGTANTEAFF.

DNA for the CDR3: TGTGCCAGTAGTACAGGGGGCGGTCTTGGGGAGCTGTTTTTT. This translates into CASSTGGGLGELFF. This chain joins TRBV19 and TRBJ2-2, with 8 bases identical to TRBD1. After removal of 4 bases from V and 8 bases from J, the junction contained 6 bases not matched to a gene. The CDR3 is 14 amino acids. Per the germline V gene, CDR1 is LNHDA and CDR2 is SQIVND (reference sequence).

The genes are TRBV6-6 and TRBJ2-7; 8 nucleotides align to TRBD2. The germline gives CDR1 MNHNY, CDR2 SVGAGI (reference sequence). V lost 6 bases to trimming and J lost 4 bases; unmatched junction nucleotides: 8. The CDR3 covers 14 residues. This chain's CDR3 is CASRISGSGYEQYF. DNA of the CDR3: TGTGCCAGCAGGATAAGCGGGAGCGGGTACGAGCAGTACTTC.

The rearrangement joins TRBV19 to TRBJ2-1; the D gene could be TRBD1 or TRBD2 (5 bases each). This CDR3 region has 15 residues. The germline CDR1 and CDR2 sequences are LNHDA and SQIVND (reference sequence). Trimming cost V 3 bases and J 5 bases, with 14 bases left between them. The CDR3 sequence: CASSMYGGPHNEQFF. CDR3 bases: TGTGCCAGTAGTATGTATGGGGGTCCGCACAATGAGCAGTTCTTC.

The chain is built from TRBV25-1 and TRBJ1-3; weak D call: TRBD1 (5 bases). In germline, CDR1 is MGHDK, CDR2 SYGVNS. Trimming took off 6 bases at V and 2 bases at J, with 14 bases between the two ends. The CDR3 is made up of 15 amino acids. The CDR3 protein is CASSPMGGTGNTIYF. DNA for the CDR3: TGTGCCAGCAGCCCGATGGGGGGAACTGGAAACACCATATATTTT.

The CDR3 sequence: CASRPLAEDTQYF. The CDR3 DNA reads as TGTGCCAGCAGACCACTAGCGGAAGATACGCAGTATTTT. The chain is built from TRBV7-2 and TRBJ2-3; 8 nucleotides match TRBD2. The CDR3 spans 13 residues. CDR1 is SGHTA, CDR2 FQGNSA, per germline. After removal of 6 bases from V and 5 bases from J, the junction contained 4 bases not matched to a gene.

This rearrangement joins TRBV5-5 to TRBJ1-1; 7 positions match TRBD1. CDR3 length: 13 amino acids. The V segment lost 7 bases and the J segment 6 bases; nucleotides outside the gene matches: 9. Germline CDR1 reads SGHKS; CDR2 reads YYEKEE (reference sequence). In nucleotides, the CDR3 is TGTGCCAGCTCCAAGGGGGCTATCGCTGAAGCTTTCTTT. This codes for CASSKGAIAEAFF.

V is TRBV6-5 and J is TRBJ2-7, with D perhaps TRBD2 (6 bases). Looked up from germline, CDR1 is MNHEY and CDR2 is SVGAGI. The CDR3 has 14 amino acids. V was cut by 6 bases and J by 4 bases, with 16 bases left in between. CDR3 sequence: CASRSWGGSYEQYF. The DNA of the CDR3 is TGTGCCAGCAGGAGCTGGGGAGGATCATACGAGCAGTACTTC.

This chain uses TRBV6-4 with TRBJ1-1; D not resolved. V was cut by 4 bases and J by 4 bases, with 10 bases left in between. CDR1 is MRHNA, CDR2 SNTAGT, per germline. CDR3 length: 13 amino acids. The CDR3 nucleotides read TGTGCCAGCAGTGTTGAGGAGGGCACTGAAGCTTTCTTT. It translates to CASSVEEGTEAFF.

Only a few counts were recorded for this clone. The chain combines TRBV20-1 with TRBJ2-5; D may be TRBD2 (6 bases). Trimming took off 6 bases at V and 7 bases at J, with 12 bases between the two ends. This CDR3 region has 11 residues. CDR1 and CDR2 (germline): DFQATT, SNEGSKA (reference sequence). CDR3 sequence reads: CSARGSGTQYF. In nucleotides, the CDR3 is TGCAGTGCCCGGGGGTCGGGGACCCAGTACTTC.

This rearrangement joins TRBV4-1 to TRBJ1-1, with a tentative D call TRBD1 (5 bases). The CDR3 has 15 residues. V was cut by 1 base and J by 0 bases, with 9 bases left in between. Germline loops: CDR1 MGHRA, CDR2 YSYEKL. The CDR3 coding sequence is TGCGCCAGCAGCCAAGGACAGATCATGAACACTGAAGCTTTCTTT. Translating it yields CASSQGQIMNTEAFF.

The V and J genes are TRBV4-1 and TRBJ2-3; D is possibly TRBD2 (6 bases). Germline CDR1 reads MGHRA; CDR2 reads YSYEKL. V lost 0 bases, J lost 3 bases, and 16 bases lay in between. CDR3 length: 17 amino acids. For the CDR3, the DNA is TGCGCCAGCAGCCAAGATACGGGGACCGGGGGAACAGATACGCAGTATTTT. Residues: CASSQDTGTGGTDTQYF.

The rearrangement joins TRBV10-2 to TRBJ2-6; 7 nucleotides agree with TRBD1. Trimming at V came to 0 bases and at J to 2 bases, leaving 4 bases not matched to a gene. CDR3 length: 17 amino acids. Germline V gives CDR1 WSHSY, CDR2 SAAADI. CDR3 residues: CASSESRGLAGANVLTF. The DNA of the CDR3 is TGCGCCAGCAGTGAGTCGAGGGGGCTGGCTGGGGCCAACGTCCTGACTTTC.

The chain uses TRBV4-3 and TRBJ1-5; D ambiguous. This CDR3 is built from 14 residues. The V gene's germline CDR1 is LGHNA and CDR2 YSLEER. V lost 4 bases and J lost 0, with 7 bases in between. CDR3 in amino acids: CASSPGVSNQPQHF. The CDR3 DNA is TGCGCCAGCAGCCCGGGTGTTAGCAATCAGCCCCAGCATTTT.